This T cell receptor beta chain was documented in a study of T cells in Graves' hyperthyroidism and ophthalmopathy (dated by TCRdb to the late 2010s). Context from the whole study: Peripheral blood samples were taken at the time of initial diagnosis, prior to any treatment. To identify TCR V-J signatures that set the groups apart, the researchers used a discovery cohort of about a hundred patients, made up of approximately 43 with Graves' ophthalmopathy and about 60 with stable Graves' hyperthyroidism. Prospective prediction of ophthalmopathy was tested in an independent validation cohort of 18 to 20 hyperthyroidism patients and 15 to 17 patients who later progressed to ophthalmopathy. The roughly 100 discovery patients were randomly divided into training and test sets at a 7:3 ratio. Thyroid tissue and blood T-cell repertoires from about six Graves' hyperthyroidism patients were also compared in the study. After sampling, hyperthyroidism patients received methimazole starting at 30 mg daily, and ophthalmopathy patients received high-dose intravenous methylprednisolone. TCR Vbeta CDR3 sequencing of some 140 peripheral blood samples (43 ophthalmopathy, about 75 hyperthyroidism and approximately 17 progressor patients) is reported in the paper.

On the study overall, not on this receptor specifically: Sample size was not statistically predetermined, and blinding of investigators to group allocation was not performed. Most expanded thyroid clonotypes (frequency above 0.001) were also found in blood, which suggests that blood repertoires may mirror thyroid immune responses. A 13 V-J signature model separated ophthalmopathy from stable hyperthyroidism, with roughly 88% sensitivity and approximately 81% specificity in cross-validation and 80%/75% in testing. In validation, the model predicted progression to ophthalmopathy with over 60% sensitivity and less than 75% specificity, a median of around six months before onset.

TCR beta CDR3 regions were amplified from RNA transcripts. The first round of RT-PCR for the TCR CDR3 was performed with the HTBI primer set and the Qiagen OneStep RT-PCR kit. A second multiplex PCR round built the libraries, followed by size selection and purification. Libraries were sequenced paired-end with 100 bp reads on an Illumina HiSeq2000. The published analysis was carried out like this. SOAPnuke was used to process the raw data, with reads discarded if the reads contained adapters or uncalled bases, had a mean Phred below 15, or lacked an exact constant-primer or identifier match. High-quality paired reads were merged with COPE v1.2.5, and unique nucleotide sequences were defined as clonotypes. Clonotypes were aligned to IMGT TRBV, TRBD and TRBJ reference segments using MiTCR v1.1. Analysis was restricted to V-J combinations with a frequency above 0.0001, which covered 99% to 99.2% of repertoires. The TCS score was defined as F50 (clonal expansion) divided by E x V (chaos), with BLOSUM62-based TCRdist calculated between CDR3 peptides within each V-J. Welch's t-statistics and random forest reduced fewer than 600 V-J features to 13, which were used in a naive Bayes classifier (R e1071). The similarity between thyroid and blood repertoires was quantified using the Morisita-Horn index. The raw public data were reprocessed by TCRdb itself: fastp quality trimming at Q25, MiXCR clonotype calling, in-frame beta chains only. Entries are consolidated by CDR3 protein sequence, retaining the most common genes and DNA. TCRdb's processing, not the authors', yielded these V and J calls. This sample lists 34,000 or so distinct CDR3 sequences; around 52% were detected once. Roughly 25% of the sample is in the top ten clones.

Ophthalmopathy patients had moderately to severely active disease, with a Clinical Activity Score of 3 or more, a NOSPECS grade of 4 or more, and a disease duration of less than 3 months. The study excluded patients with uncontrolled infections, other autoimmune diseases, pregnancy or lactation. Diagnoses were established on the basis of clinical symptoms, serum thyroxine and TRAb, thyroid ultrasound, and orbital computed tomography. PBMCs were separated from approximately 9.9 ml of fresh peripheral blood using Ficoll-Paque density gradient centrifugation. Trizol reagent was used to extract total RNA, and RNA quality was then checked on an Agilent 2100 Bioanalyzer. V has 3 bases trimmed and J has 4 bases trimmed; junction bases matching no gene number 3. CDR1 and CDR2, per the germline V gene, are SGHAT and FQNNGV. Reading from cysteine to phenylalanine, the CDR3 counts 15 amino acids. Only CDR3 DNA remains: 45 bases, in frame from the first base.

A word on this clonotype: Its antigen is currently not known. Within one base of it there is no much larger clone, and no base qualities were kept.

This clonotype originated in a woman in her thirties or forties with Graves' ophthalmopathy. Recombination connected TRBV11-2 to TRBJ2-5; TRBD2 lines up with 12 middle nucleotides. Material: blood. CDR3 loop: CASSFAGLAGETQYF. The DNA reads TGTGCCAGCAGCTTCGCGGGACTAGCGGGAGAGACCCAGTACTTC.